These 29 T cell receptor beta chains came from one sample sequenced in a study of graft-versus-host responses after intestinal transplantation. Produced via immunoSEQ multiplex PCR; TCRdb's table is partial and in-frame only. The sample includes fewer than 120,000 clones, about 94% of them seen just once. Their antigens remain unidentified. The sample consisted of unstimulated CD8+ T cells sorted from spleen or lymph node cells, taken before intestinal transplant. The origin of the receptors is a human donor who received an intestinal transplant.

The rearrangement links TRBV11-2 to TRBJ2-7; 7 bases are a match to TRBD2. The junction had 3 bases not matched to a gene; V was cut back by 6 bases and J by 1 base. This CDR3 has 13 residues. Germline values: CDR1 SGHAT, CDR2 FQNNGV. CDR3 protein: CASSQGLSYEQYF. The CDR3 region has the DNA TGTGCCAGCAGTCAGGGACTATCCTACGAGCAGTACTTC.

The chain employs TRBV28 and TRBJ2-7, with D possibly TRBD1 on 6 matching bases. Germline V gene lookup returns CDR1 MDHEN and CDR2 SYDVKM. Trimming took 3 bases from V and 1 from J, leaving 7 bases between them. The CDR3 contains 13 residues. The DNA of the CDR3 is TGTGCCAGCAGTTTTCAGGGGTCCTACGAGCAGTACTTC. Translating it yields CASSFQGSYEQYF.

This chain connects TRBV29-1 to TRBJ2-3; no firm D call. Trimming left V 4 bases short and J 6 bases short, with 5 bases between. CDR3 length: 10 residues. Germline CDR1 and CDR2: SQVTM and ANQGSEA. CDR3 sequence: CSVVQDTQYF. The CDR3 nucleotides read TGCAGCGTTGTGCAGGATACGCAGTATTTT.

The chain carries TRBV2 and TRBJ1-2; no clear D. The CDR3 extends over 15 amino acids. In germline, CDR1 is SNHLY, CDR2 FYNNEI. The V and J ends lost 7 bases and 4 bases respectively, with 19 bases between them. The CDR3 DNA follows: TGTGCCAGCACCTCTTATGAGGAGGACTTCTATGGCTACACCTTC. Amino acid sequence: CASTSYEEDFYGYTF.

This clone showed up just once. The rearrangement links TRBV2 to TRBJ1-2; D possibly corresponds to TRBD1 (5 bases). This CDR3 contains 13 residues. V was pared by 0 bases and J by 7 bases, with 9 bases between. From germline, CDR1 is SNHLY and CDR2 FYNNEI. The CDR3 here is CASSEAQGTGYTF. CDR3 bases: TGTGCCAGCAGTGAAGCGCAGGGTACTGGCTACACCTTC.

The chain employs TRBV5-1 and TRBJ1-2; D is unresolved. The CDR3 totals 11 residues. Germline V gene data show CDR1 as SGHRS and CDR2 as YFSETQ. Trimming stripped 8 bases from V and 9 bases from J, with 14 bases between. The CDR3 DNA is TGCGCCAGTCCAGGCCTGGGGAGCTACACCTTC. It is translated as CASPGLGSYTF.

The gene calls are TRBV4-1 and TRBJ2-7; D is possibly TRBD2 (6 bases). Germline V gene sequence: CDR1 MGHRA, CDR2 YSYEKL. The ends were cut back, 1 base at V and 5 bases at J, with 15 bases in the middle. The CDR3 loop spans 15 amino acids. CDR3 sequence (DNA): TGCGCCAGCAGCCAAGTAATTGCGGGAAACCACGAGCAGTACTTC. This codes for CASSQVIAGNHEQYF.

This chain joins TRBV28 and TRBJ1-5, with D maybe TRBD1 (6 bases). The CDR3 has 16 residues. Germline V gene data show CDR1 as MDHEN and CDR2 as SYDVKM. Trimming pared 5 bases from V and 2 bases from J, leaving 16 bases between. CDR3 region: CASSRPEQGGNQPQHF. The CDR3 DNA reads TGTGCCAGCAGTCGCCCCGAACAGGGCGGCAATCAGCCCCAGCATTTT.

The chain recombines TRBV30 with TRBJ1-5, with D possibly TRBD1 on 6 matching bases. V lost 1 base and J lost 0, with 10 bases in between. The CDR3 consists of 15 residues. Per germline, CDR1 GTSNPN and CDR2 SVGIG (reference sequence). The CDR3 DNA follows: TGTGCCTGGAGTGCGGGGGACATTAGCAATCAGCCCCAGCATTTT. Translation gives CAWSAGDISNQPQHF.

This clone showed up just once. This sequence joins TRBV7-3 and TRBJ2-7, with 7 nucleotides matching TRBD2. V was clipped by 2 bases and J by 2 bases; unmatched bases: 0. CDR3 length: 13 amino acids. CDR1 SGHTA and CDR2 FQGTGA come from the germline V gene. This CDR3 reads CASSLAGAYEQYF. The CDR3 DNA is TGTGCCAGCAGCTTAGCGGGAGCCTACGAGCAGTACTTC.

V is TRBV7-2 and J is TRBJ2-2, with TRBD2 matching over 11 bases. CDR1 and CDR2 from the germline V gene are SGHTA and FQGNSA. The V and J ends lost 4 bases and 4 bases, in that order; junction bases with no gene match: 5. This CDR3 is built from 16 residues. CDR3 in amino acids: CASSWPGTSGTGELFF. CDR3 nucleotide sequence: TGTGCCAGCAGCTGGCCCGGGACTAGCGGCACCGGGGAGCTGTTTTTT.

J is TRBJ2-5 and V is TRBV2, with TRBD1 matching 8 bases. This CDR3 contains 16 residues. Germline V gives CDR1 SNHLY, CDR2 FYNNEI. After removal of 1 base from V and 2 bases from J, the junction contained 6 bases not matched to a gene. The CDR3 loop is CASSEGDRPWQETQYF. CDR3 bases: TGTGCCAGCAGTGAAGGGGACAGGCCGTGGCAAGAGACCCAGTACTTC.

V gene TRBV5-1 combines with J gene TRBJ2-2; possible D gene TRBD2, 5 bases. V shed 2 bases and J shed 6 bases, with 17 bases lying between them. The germline gives CDR1 SGHRS, CDR2 YFSETQ. This CDR3 comprises 16 residues. CDR3 nucleotide sequence: TGCGCCAGCAGCTTTCAAGGGAGCTTGAGCCCCGGGGAGCTGTTTTTT. Protein: CASSFQGSLSPGELFF.

The gene calls are TRBV9 and TRBJ1-4, with no clear D. Trimming stripped 4 bases from V and 0 bases from J, with 4 bases between. Germline CDR1 SGDLS, CDR2 YYNGEE. The CDR3 is 13 amino acids. Here the CDR3 DNA reads TGTGCCAGCAGCATTGCAACTAATGAAAAACTGTTTTTT. Translation: CASSIATNEKLFF.

This chain links TRBV9 with TRBJ2-1, with no clear D. The CDR3 covers 16 residues. V was clipped by 4 bases and J by 0 bases, with 14 bases between them. Germline V lookup: CDR1 SGDLS, CDR2 YYNGEE. The DNA for the CDR3 is TGTGCCAGCAGCCCTCGGGTGAGAGACTCCTACAATGAGCAGTTCTTC. Its translation: CASSPRVRDSYNEQFF. Full variable domain (rest looked up from reference TRBV9 and TRBJ2-1): DSGVTQTPKHLITATGQRVTLRCSPRSGDLSVYWYQQSLDQGLQFLIQYYNGEERAKGNILERFSAQQFPDLHSELNLSSLELGDSALYFCASSPRVRDSYNEQFFGPGTRLTVL.

The chain recombines TRBV9 with TRBJ2-1; D is ambiguous. Germline CDR1 reads SGDLS; CDR2 reads YYNGEE. The germline V and J ends were trimmed by 0 bases and 1 base, with 8 bases remaining between them. CDR3 length: 15 amino acids. CDR3 coding DNA: TGTGCCAGCAGCGTAGCTTGGCGGTCCTACAATGAGCAGTTCTTC. It is translated as CASSVAWRSYNEQFF.

V and J are TRBV6-5 and TRBJ1-2; D gene unclear. V gave up 1 base and J gave up 4 bases, with 10 bases separating them. The CDR3 runs to 14 residues. Germline CDR1 MNHEY, CDR2 SVGAGI. The chain's CDR3 is CASSYLEGGYGYTF. The CDR3 nucleotides read TGTGCCAGCAGTTACTTAGAGGGAGGCTATGGCTACACCTTC.

This clone was counted between two and nine times. The CDR3 region is CASSLVGGSSYNEQFF. In DNA form, the CDR3 reads TGTGCCAGCAGCTTAGTGGGCGGGAGCTCCTACAATGAGCAGTTCTTC. J is TRBJ2-1 and V is TRBV7-9; 7 bases line up with TRBD2. With V trimmed by 1 base and J by 0 bases, 3 bases remained unmatched. The germline V gene encodes CDR1 SEHNR and CDR2 FQNEAQ (reference sequence). There are 16 residues in the CDR3.

The chain links TRBV7-3 to TRBJ2-7, with 7 positions matching TRBD2. Germline assignment: CDR1 SGHTA and CDR2 FQGTGA. This CDR3 comprises 13 residues. J lost 7 bases, V lost 5 bases, and 8 bases had no gene match. The CDR3 DNA sequence: TGTGCCAGCAGCATACGACTAGCCCCAGAGCAGTACTTC. Its protein product is CASSIRLAPEQYF.

The chain uses TRBV7-9 and TRBJ2-7; D call uncertain. V lost 0 bases, J lost 3 bases, and 6 bases lay in between. Germline V gene data show CDR1 as SEHNR and CDR2 as FQNEAQ (reference sequence). CDR3 length: 13 residues. In nucleotides, the CDR3 is TGTGCCAGCAGCTTAGCAACCTTCTACGAGCAGTACTTC. Residues: CASSLATFYEQYF.

The chain joins TRBV5-1 to TRBJ2-2; 7 bases line up with TRBD2. V dropped 3 bases and J dropped 1; count of bases not matched to a gene: 3. Per the germline V gene, CDR1 is SGHRS and CDR2 is YFSETQ. This CDR3 has 15 amino acids. The CDR3 is CASSYLAENTGELFF. The CDR3, as DNA: TGCGCCAGCAGCTATCTAGCGGAGAACACCGGGGAGCTGTTTTTT.

Here the CDR3 DNA reads TGTGCCAGCAGCCTGCTGGGACTAGCTATGGACGAGCAGTACTTC. This codes for CASSLLGLAMDEQYF. The chain uses TRBV27 and TRBJ2-7; 9 nucleotides match TRBD2. From germline, CDR1 is MNHEY and CDR2 SMNVEV (reference sequence). The ends lost 6 bases at V and 5 bases at J; junction bases unmatched: 11. The CDR3 runs 15 residues.

This chain links TRBV27 with TRBJ2-7; TRBD1 matches 7 bases. CDR3 length: 16 residues. The V gene's germline CDR1 is MNHEY and CDR2 SMNVEV (reference sequence). The J segment lost 2 bases and the V segment lost 5 bases, leaving 12 bases of the junction unmatched. The CDR3, as DNA: TGTGCCAGCAGTCATCCAGGGGGATTGGCCCCCTACGAGCAGTACTTC. Encoded protein: CASSHPGGLAPYEQYF.

This clone has a single count. The chain combines TRBV20-1 with TRBJ2-1; D unresolved. This CDR3 has 11 amino acids. Germline V lookup: CDR1 DFQATT, CDR2 SNEGSKA (reference sequence). V was cut by 3 bases and J by 8 bases, with 8 bases left in between. CDR3 bases: TGCAGTGCTAGGGAGTTCTATGAGCAGTTCTTC. Translating it yields CSAREFYEQFF.

J is TRBJ2-1 and V is TRBV10-1; the D gene is possibly TRBD1 (5 bases). Germline CDR1 and CDR2: WNHNN and SYGVQD (reference sequence). Trimming pared 3 bases from V and 7 bases from J, leaving 10 bases between. CDR3 length equals 13 residues. The DNA of the CDR3 is TGCGCCAGCAGTGAACTTCAGGGTAATGAGCAGTTCTTC. This encodes CASSELQGNEQFF.

This clone was detected only once. The chain is built from TRBV5-4 and TRBJ2-5; D ambiguous. The germline V gene encodes CDR1 SGHNT and CDR2 YYREEE (reference sequence). The CDR3 is made up of 13 amino acids. V lost 0 bases and J lost 2, with 5 bases in between. CDR3: CASSLAEQETQYF. In DNA form, the CDR3 reads TGTGCCAGCAGCTTGGCCGAACAAGAGACCCAGTACTTC.

This chain joins TRBV21-1 and TRBJ2-7; TRBD2 was called by the table and not checked on the DNA. TRBV21-1 is tagged as a pseudogene. The CDR3 extends over 15 amino acids. The CDR3, as DNA: TGTGCCAGCAGCAGCCTCCTCGGGTACTCCTACGAGCAGTACTTC. Translation gives CASSSLLGYSYEQYF.

The genes are TRBV5-4 and TRBJ1-2; TRBD1 matches at 7 bases. With V trimmed by 4 bases and J by 6 bases, 6 bases remained unmatched. The CDR3 loop spans 13 amino acids. The germline gives CDR1 SGHNT, CDR2 YYREEE (reference sequence). The CDR3 region is CASSGLTGNGYTF. CDR3 DNA sequence: TGTGCCAGCAGCGGACTGACAGGGAATGGCTACACCTTC.

This chain uses TRBV4-1 with TRBJ2-6; 8 bases fit TRBD1. CDR3 length: 16 residues. V shed 1 base and J 2 bases; nucleotides not matched to a gene: 1. In germline, CDR1 is MGHRA, CDR2 YSYEKL. This CDR3 is CASSQVTGAGANVLTF. As DNA, the CDR3 is TGCGCCAGCAGCCAAGTGACAGGGGCTGGGGCCAACGTCCTGACTTTC.